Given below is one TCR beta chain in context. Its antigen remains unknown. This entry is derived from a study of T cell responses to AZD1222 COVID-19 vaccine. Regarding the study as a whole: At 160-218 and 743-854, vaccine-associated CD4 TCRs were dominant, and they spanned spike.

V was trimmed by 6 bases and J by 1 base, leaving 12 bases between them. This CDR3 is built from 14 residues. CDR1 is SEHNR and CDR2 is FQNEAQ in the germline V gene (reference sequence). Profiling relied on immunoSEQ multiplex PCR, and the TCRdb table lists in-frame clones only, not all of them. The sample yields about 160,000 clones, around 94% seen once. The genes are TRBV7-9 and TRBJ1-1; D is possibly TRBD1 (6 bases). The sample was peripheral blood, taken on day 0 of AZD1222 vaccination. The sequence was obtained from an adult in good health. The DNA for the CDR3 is TGTGCCAGCAGGGGGGGACAATCGAACACTGAAGCTTTCTTT. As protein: CASRGGQSNTEAFF.